This is a list of T cell receptor beta chains from one sample in a study of OX40 agonist ivuxolimab in advanced cancers. Assay used: immunoSEQ multiplex PCR; TCRdb lists only in-frame clones, some missing. The table lists fewer than 70,000 clones, 87% of them singletons. The source material was CD4+ or CD8+ T cells sorted from blood, sampled in a trial of the OX40 agonist ivuxolimab. The receptors come from an adult with an advanced solid tumor such as melanoma, head and neck, liver or kidney cancer. CDR3s include the opening cysteine and the closing phenylalanine or tryptophan. D genes are given only for firm matches. Size values are once, few and many counts, or a class for expanded clones, and some rows have none.

v_gene	j_gene	d_gene	abundance	CDR3aa	CDR3nt
TRBV2	TRBJ1-3	.	.	CASSEKSSGNTIYF	TGTGCCAGCAGTGAAAAGAGCTCTGGAAACACCATATATTTT
TRBV19	TRBJ2-5	TRBD1	.	CASSIRTGRETQYF	TGTGCCAGTAGTATTAGGACAGGGAGAGAGACCCAGTACTTC
TRBV5-1	TRBJ2-2	.	.	CASSYDGGGELFF	TGCGCCAGCAGCTATGATGGGGGCGGGGAGCTGTTTTTT
TRBV19	TRBJ2-7	.	once	CASRSGRSSYEQYF	TGTGCCAGTAGATCGGGACGGTCATCCTACGAGCAGTACTTC
TRBV27	TRBJ2-7	TRBD1	once	CASSSGGRVYEQYF	TGTGCCAGCAGTTCAGGGGGACGGGTCTACGAGCAGTACTTC
TRBV6-6	TRBJ2-3	.	.	CASSLGGNTDTQYF	TGTGCCAGCAGCCTGGGCGGGAATACAGATACGCAGTATTTT
TRBV19	TRBJ1-3	.	.	CASSTTTAASGNTIYF	TGTGCCAGTAGTACCACGACAGCTGCCTCTGGAAACACCATATATTTT
TRBV5-8	TRBJ2-3	.	.	CASTPTPGTTNTDTQYF	TGTGCCAGCACTCCGACGCCCGGGACGACTAACACAGATACGCAGTATTTT
TRBV30	TRBJ2-3	.	once	CAWSQRGGQYF	TGTGCCTGGAGCCAGCGTGGTGGGCAGTATTTT
TRBV9	TRBJ2-5	TRBD1	.	CASSLLDRGMVEETQYF	TGTGCCAGCAGTCTCCTTGACAGGGGGATGGTGGAAGAGACCCAGTACTTC
TRBV5-6	TRBJ2-7	.	.	CASSLEGYEQYF	TGTGCCAGCAGCTTGGAGGGCTACGAGCAGTACTTC
TRBV7-9	TRBJ2-3	.	once	CASSETRAFTDTQYF	TGTGCCAGCAGCGAAACTAGAGCCTTCACAGATACGCAGTATTTT
TRBV28	TRBJ2-5	.	.	CASSLLETQYF	TGTGCCAGCAGTTTATTGGAGACCCAGTACTTC
TRBV5-4	TRBJ1-1	.	.	CASSLGLRETEAFF	TGTGCCAGCAGCTTGGGCCTTAGGGAGACTGAAGCTTTCTTT
TRBV2	TRBJ1-3	.	.	CASSVGGFAGNTIYF	TGTGCCAGCAGTGTTGGAGGTTTTGCTGGAAACACCATATATTTT
TRBV19	TRBJ1-1	.	.	CASSPPEGLPEAFF	TGTGCCAGTAGCCCGCCCGAGGGTCTCCCTGAAGCTTTCTTT
TRBV4-1	TRBJ1-5	.	.	CASSQELENQPQHF	TGCGCCAGCAGCCAAGAGTTGGAGAATCAGCCCCAGCATTTT
TRBV19	TRBJ2-5	TRBD1	.	CATRDRGRETQYF	TGTGCCACAAGGGACAGGGGGCGGGAGACCCAGTACTTC
TRBV10-2	TRBJ1-5	.	.	CASTRTYNQPQHF	TGCGCCAGCACCCGAACGTACAATCAGCCCCAGCATTTT
TRBV10-3	TRBJ2-7	TRBD2	.	CAISELREGGEQYF	TGTGCCATCAGTGAGTTACGGGAGGGGGGCGAGCAGTACTTC
TRBV6-5	TRBJ2-1	.	once	CASSTTGGGEQFF	TGTGCCAGCAGCACGACTGGAGGGGGTGAGCAGTTCTTC
TRBV2	TRBJ1-3	.	.	CASSELHSGNTIYF	TGTGCCAGCAGTGAACTACACTCTGGAAACACCATATATTTT
TRBV14	TRBJ2-7	TRBD1	.	CASSRQGISYEQYF	TGTGCCAGCAGCCGACAGGGTATTTCCTACGAGCAGTACTTC
TRBV27	TRBJ1-5	.	.	CASSLSANLNQPQHF	TGTGCCAGCAGTTTATCTGCGAACCTCAATCAGCCCCAGCATTTT
TRBV19	TRBJ2-3	TRBD2	.	CASRTLAGGTDTQYF	TGTGCCAGTAGGACCCTAGCGGGAGGGACAGATACGCAGTATTTT
TRBV7-9	TRBJ2-1	TRBD2	.	CASSFTSVSSYNEQFF	TGTGCCAGCAGCTTCACTAGCGTGAGCTCCTACAATGAGCAGTTCTTC
TRBV19	TRBJ2-1	.	few	CASSIVGLEQFF	TGTGCCAGTAGTATAGTCGGCTTGGAGCAGTTCTTC
TRBV30	TRBJ1-5	.	.	CAWSVKGNQPQHF	TGTGCCTGGAGTGTAAAAGGGAATCAGCCCCAGCATTTT
TRBV7-9	TRBJ2-5	TRBD1	.	CASSVGQGLQETQYF	TGTGCCAGCAGCGTTGGACAGGGGTTGCAAGAGACCCAGTACTTC
TRBV28	TRBJ2-1	.	.	CASSLYFQGEQFF	TGTGCCAGCAGTTTATATTTTCAGGGTGAGCAGTTCTTC
TRBV29-1	TRBJ1-3	.	.	CSVGQGSSGNTIYF	TGCAGCGTTGGTCAGGGAAGCTCTGGAAACACCATATATTTT
TRBV29-1	TRBJ1-1	.	.	CSVSYGSTEAFF	TGCAGCGTTTCGTATGGTAGTACTGAAGCTTTCTTT
TRBV30	TRBJ2-7	.	.	CACGARSYEQYF	TGTGCCTGCGGGGCGCGGTCCTACGAGCAGTACTTC
TRBV7-3	TRBJ2-1	TRBD1	.	CASSPRDRYNEQFF	TGTGCCAGCAGCCCCCGGGACAGGTACAATGAGCAGTTCTTC
TRBV6-1	TRBJ2-7	TRBD2	.	CASIVGGLPYEQYF	TGTGCCAGCATCGTGGGAGGGCTCCCCTACGAGCAGTACTTC
TRBV6-1	TRBJ2-2	.	.	CASSERRTENTGELFF	TGTGCCAGCAGTGAACGGAGGACAGAGAACACCGGGGAGCTGTTTTTT
TRBV5-6	TRBJ2-5	TRBD1	.	CASSLTGVFKETQYF	TGTGCCAGCAGCCTGACAGGGGTCTTTAAAGAGACCCAGTACTTC
TRBV28	TRBJ2-5	TRBD2	.	CASRGGSETQYF	TGTGCCAGCCGGGGGGGCTCAGAGACCCAGTACTTC
TRBV7-2	TRBJ1-3	.	.	CASSLVGVAGNTIYF	TGTGCCAGCAGCTTAGTTGGGGTGGCTGGAAACACCATATATTTT
TRBV11-2	TRBJ1-5	.	.	CASSLGAVVGQPQHF	TGTGCCAGCAGCTTAGGGGCAGTGGTAGGGCAGCCCCAGCATTTT
TRBV5-1	TRBJ2-2	.	.	CASSFGTGRFGELFF	TGCGCCAGCAGCTTTGGGACTGGTCGCTTCGGGGAGCTGTTTTTT
TRBV19	TRBJ2-2	.	.	CASSLQANTGELFF	TGTGCCAGTAGCCTACAGGCGAACACCGGGGAGCTGTTTTTT
TRBV5-5	TRBJ2-7	TRBD1	few	CASSSGQGFSYEQYF	TGTGCCAGCAGCTCCGGACAGGGATTCTCCTACGAGCAGTACTTC
TRBV18	TRBJ1-2	.	once	CASSPELYYGYTF	TGTGCCAGCTCACCAGAGCTATACTATGGCTACACCTTC
TRBV29-1	TRBJ2-2	TRBD2	once	CSGSSGANTGELFF	TGCAGCGGATCTAGCGGGGCGAACACCGGGGAGCTGTTTTTT
TRBV7-6	TRBJ2-3	TRBD2	once	CASSLELPGTSGITDTQYF	TGTGCCAGCAGCTTAGAACTTCCCGGGACTAGCGGTATCACAGATACGCAGTATTTT